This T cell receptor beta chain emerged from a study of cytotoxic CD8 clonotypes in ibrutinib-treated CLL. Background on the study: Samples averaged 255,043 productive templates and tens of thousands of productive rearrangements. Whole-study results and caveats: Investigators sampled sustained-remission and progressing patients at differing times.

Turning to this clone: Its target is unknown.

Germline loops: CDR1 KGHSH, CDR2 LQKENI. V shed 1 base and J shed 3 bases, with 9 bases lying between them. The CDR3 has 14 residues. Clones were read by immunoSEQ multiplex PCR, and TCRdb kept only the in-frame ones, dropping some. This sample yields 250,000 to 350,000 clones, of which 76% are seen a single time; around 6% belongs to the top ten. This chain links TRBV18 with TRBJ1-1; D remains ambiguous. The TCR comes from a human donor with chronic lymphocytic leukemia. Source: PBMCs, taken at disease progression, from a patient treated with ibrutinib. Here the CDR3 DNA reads TGTGCCAGCTCACCACAGGGCCGGGACACTGAAGCTTTCTTT. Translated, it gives CASSPQGRDTEAFF.